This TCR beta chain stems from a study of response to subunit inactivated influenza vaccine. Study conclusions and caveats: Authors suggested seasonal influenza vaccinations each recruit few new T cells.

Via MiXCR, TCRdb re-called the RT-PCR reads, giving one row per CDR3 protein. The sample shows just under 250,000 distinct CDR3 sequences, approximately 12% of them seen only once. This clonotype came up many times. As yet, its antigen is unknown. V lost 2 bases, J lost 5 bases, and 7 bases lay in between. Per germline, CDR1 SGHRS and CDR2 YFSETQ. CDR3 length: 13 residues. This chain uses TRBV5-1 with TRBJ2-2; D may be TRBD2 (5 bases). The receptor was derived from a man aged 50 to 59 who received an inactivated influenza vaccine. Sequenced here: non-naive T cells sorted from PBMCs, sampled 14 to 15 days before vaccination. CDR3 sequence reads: CASSFGGTGELFF. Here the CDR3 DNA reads TGCGCCAGCAGCTTTGGAGGAACCGGGGAGCTGTTTTTT.